A single sample is the source of the 32 T cell receptor beta chains below, sequenced in a study of blood T cell repertoires in COVID-19. Clones were read by immunoSEQ multiplex PCR, and TCRdb kept only the in-frame ones, dropping some. The table has about 220,000 clones, more than 70% seen once; the top ten hold 3.5% to 4%. The material sequenced was peripheral blood. Receptor source: a woman of 80 years or more with acute or convalescent COVID-19.

The chain employs TRBV11-3 and TRBJ1-1; tentatively, D is TRBD1 (5 bases). The CDR3 covers 13 residues. CDR1 and CDR2 from the germline V gene are SGHNT and YENEEA. Trimming left V 5 bases short and J 4 bases short, with 11 bases between. The CDR3 protein is CASSPGGPTEAFF. The CDR3 coding sequence is TGTGCCAGCAGCCCCGGGGGACCCACTGAAGCTTTCTTT.

This CDR3 is CASSYGQGLNQPQHF. DNA for the CDR3: TGTGCCAGCAGTTACGGACAGGGCCTAAATCAGCCCCAGCATTTT. This chain connects TRBV7-2 to TRBJ1-5; 8 bases fit TRBD1. This CDR3 region has 15 residues. Unmatched junction bases numbered 8, after V lost 6 bases and J lost 4 bases. Germline CDR1 is SGHTA and CDR2 is FQGNSA. The full variable domain, with the rest looked up from reference TRBV7-2 and TRBJ1-5, is GAGVSQSPSNKVTEKGKDVELRCDPISGHTALYWYRQSLGQGLEFLIYFQGNSAPDKSGLPSDRFSAERTGGSVSTLTIQRTQQEDSAVYLCASSYGQGLNQPQHFGDGTRLSIL.

This clone was recorded once. The chain couples TRBV24-1 to TRBJ2-3; 10 bases match TRBD1. With V trimmed by 10 bases and J by 4 bases, 13 bases remained unmatched. Germline-derived CDR1 and CDR2 are KGHDR and SFDVKD. This CDR3 has 16 amino acids. CDR3 loop: CATADFQGQGADTQYF. The CDR3 nucleotides read TGTGCCACAGCCGATTTCCAAGGACAGGGGGCAGATACGCAGTATTTT.

V gene TRBV12-5 combines with J gene TRBJ1-1; D is possibly TRBD1 (6 bases). Trimming removed 5 bases at V and 3 bases at J, with 19 bases between. The germline gives CDR1 LGHNT, CDR2 FRNRAP. The CDR3 has 16 residues. CDR3 in DNA: TGTGCTAGTGGTCGTAACAGGGACGTGGGGGACACTGAAGCTTTCTTT. Its translation: CASGRNRDVGDTEAFF.

The chain carries TRBV7-8 and TRBJ1-1; D is unresolved. Germline CDR1 and CDR2: SGHVS and FQNEAQ. CDR3 length: 13 residues. The V end was cut by 1 base, the J end by 7 bases, with 10 bases between. The CDR3 protein is CASSLVGGYEAFF. CDR3 coding DNA: TGTGCCAGCAGCTTAGTCGGAGGGTATGAAGCTTTCTTT. Combining the CDR3 with reference TRBV7-8 and TRBJ1-1 gives the whole variable domain GAGVSQSPRYKVAKRGQDVALRCDPISGHVSLFWYQQALGQGPEFLTYFQNEAQLDKSGLPSDRFFAERPEGSVSTLKIQRTQQEDSAVYLCASSLVGGYEAFFGQGTRLTVV.

The chain combines TRBV9 with TRBJ1-3; D remains ambiguous. The CDR3 length is 14 residues. V was clipped by 0 bases and J by 4 bases, with 8 bases between them. Germline loops: CDR1 SGDLS, CDR2 YYNGEE. CDR3 in amino acids: CASSVEPGGNTIYF. The CDR3 nucleotides read TGTGCCAGCAGCGTAGAGCCAGGAGGAAACACCATATATTTT.

V is TRBV29-1 and J is TRBJ1-1; D not resolved. V was shortened by 4 bases and J by 1 base, with 7 bases between the two germline ends. Germline assignment: CDR1 SQVTM and CDR2 ANQGSEA. The CDR3 sequence is 12 residues long. This chain's CDR3 is CSVAFPNTEAFF. In nucleotides, the CDR3 is TGCAGCGTTGCATTTCCGAACACTGAAGCTTTCTTT.

The V and J genes are TRBV18 and TRBJ2-1; TRBD2 aligns across 13 bases. The CDR3 contains 17 residues. Germline loops: CDR1 KGHSH, CDR2 LQKENI. Trimming took 3 bases from V and 2 from J; bases not matched to a gene: 4. CDR3 protein: CASSPTSGGDTYNEQFF. CDR3 DNA sequence: TGTGCCAGCTCACCTACTAGCGGGGGGGATACCTACAATGAGCAGTTCTTC.

This clone was detected only once. The chain has TRBV5-1 and TRBJ2-2; the D is unclear. The CDR3 is 14 residues long. Trimming took 3 bases from V and 5 from J, leaving 11 bases between them. Per the germline V gene, CDR1 is SGHRS and CDR2 is YFSETQ. The CDR3 DNA reads as TGCGCCAGCAGCTCGGGTCTCGAAACCGGGGAGCTGTTTTTT. Protein product: CASSSGLETGELFF.

This rearrangement joins TRBV20-1 to TRBJ2-1; D possibly corresponds to TRBD1 (6 bases). The CDR3 has 14 amino acids. The germline V gene has CDR1 DFQATT and CDR2 SNEGSKA (reference sequence). Trimming cost V 3 bases and J 2 bases, with 11 bases left between them. The CDR3 nucleotides read TGCAGTGCTAGTTGGCAGGGGCCCTACAATGAGCAGTTCTTC. It translates to CSASWQGPYNEQFF.

This clone was observed many times. Other nucleotide sequences in the sample specify the same CDR3. The chain couples TRBV19 to TRBJ2-5; 11 nucleotides agree with TRBD2. Germline V gene sequence: CDR1 LNHDA, CDR2 SQIVND (reference sequence). Trimming at V came to 6 bases and at J to 3 bases, leaving 3 bases not matched to a gene. The CDR3 has 14 residues. CDR3 protein: CASRLAGAKETQYF. In DNA, the CDR3 is TGTGCCAGTAGACTAGCGGGGGCTAAAGAGACCCAGTACTTC.

J is TRBJ1-2 and V is TRBV4-2; perhaps TRBD1 as D (5 bases). Trimming took 0 bases from V and 0 from J, leaving 11 bases between them. This CDR3 has 16 residues. Germline CDR1 reads LGHNA; CDR2 reads YNFKEQ. In DNA form, the CDR3 reads TGTGCCAGCAGCCAAGATAACGGACAAGCTAACTATGGCTACACCTTC. It yields the protein CASSQDNGQANYGYTF.

This chain links TRBV24-1 with TRBJ2-1; 7 bases match TRBD2. V was pared by 3 bases and J by 5 bases, with 3 bases of the junction left unmatched. From germline, CDR1 is KGHDR and CDR2 SFDVKD. This CDR3 region has 14 residues. CDR3 sequence: CATSDAAGDNEQFF. CDR3 nucleotide sequence: TGTGCCACCAGTGATGCTGCGGGGGACAATGAGCAGTTCTTC.

V and J are TRBV12-3 or TRBV12-4 and TRBJ1-5, with unresolved D. The CDR3 contains 13 residues. V was pared by 1 base and J by 4 bases, with 5 bases between. In DNA form, the CDR3 reads TGTGCCAGCAGTTTAGAGAGGAATCAGCCCCAGCATTTT. Translation gives CASSLERNQPQHF.

The rearrangement joins TRBV29-1 to TRBJ1-1; 9 nucleotides agree with TRBD1. The CDR3 sequence is 14 residues long. Germline CDR1 and CDR2: SQVTM and ANQGSEA. V trimming: 7 bases; J trimming: 5 bases; junction bases outside the gene matches: 11. For the CDR3, the DNA is TGCAGCGCCGCCCAGGGACAGGGCGAAACTGAAGCTTTCTTT. Protein product: CSAAQGQGETEAFF.

The chain recombines TRBV7-3 with TRBJ1-2, with TRBD1 matching 9 bases. The CDR3 totals 15 residues. V shed 1 base and J 6 bases; nucleotides not matched to a gene: 6. Germline V gene data show CDR1 as SGHTA and CDR2 as FQGTGA. The DNA for the CDR3 is TGTGCCAGCAGCTTAAAGGGACAGGGTGTGAATGGCTACACCTTC. The encoded protein is CASSLKGQGVNGYTF. The full variable domain, rest sourced from reference TRBV7-3 and TRBJ1-2, is GAGVSQTPSNKVTEKGKYVELRCDPISGHTALYWYRQSLGQGPEFLIYFQGTGAADDSGLPNDRFFAVRPEGSVSTLKIQRTERGDSAVYLCASSLKGQGVNGYTFGSGTRLTVV.

The gene calls are TRBV6-6 and TRBJ1-2, with TRBD1 identical over 12 bases. The germline CDR1 and CDR2 sequences are MNHNY and SVGAGI (reference sequence). The CDR3 spans 15 residues. V was pared by 2 bases and J by 4 bases, with 2 bases of the junction left unmatched. CDR3 coding DNA: TGTGCCAGCAGTTACGGGACAGGGGGCGGCTATGGCTACACCTTC. It translates to CASSYGTGGGYGYTF.

The chain recombines TRBV6-5 with TRBJ1-4; D is ambiguous. The CDR3 is made up of 14 amino acids. The V and J ends lost 7 bases and 1 base respectively, with 10 bases between them. Germline CDR1 and CDR2: MNHEY and SVGAGI. The CDR3 region is CASTRRLTNEKLFF. The CDR3 coding sequence is TGTGCCAGCACGAGGCGTTTAACTAATGAAAAACTGTTTTTT.

V is TRBV3-1 (or the pseudogene TRBV3-2) and J is TRBJ2-2, with 8 bases aligning to TRBD2. V gave up 3 bases and J gave up 2 bases; unmatched junction bases: 8. Germline CDR1 and CDR2: LGHDT and YNNKEL (reference sequence). This CDR3 contains 17 residues. The CDR3 DNA reads TGTGCCAGCAGCCACCCCATAGGACTAGCTAACACCGGGGAGCTGTTTTTT. Its protein product is CASSHPIGLANTGELFF.

The V and J genes are TRBV3-1 (or the pseudogene TRBV3-2) and TRBJ1-6; TRBD1 matches 7 bases. This CDR3 has 16 amino acids. Germline lookup yields CDR1 LGHDT and CDR2 YNNKEL (reference sequence). Losses at the gene ends were 5 bases for V and 9 bases for J; bases not matched to a gene: 13. The CDR3 protein is CASSEKRQGHGSPLHF. The CDR3 coding sequence is TGTGCCAGCAGCGAGAAACGACAGGGTCATGGTTCACCCCTCCACTTT.

The chain combines TRBV19 with TRBJ1-1; no clear D gene. Deletions cut 6 bases from V and 3 bases from J, with 11 bases between. CDR1 is LNHDA, CDR2 SQIVND, per germline (reference sequence). The CDR3 covers 13 residues. CDR3: CASSRNYDTEAFF. Here the CDR3 DNA reads TGTGCCAGTAGCCGAAACTATGACACTGAAGCTTTCTTT.

The J gene is TRBJ2-7, the V gene TRBV6-2 or TRBV6-3; 10 bases line up with TRBD2. Trimming removed 6 bases from V and 3 bases from J; junction bases left unmatched: 5. This CDR3 region has 14 residues. CDR1 MNHEY and CDR2 SVGEGT come from the germline V gene. The DNA for the CDR3 is TGTGCCAGCAGCAGCGGGGGGGAAGACTACGAGCAGTACTTC. Translated: CASSSGGEDYEQYF.

The chain has TRBV24-1 and TRBJ1-4; 7 bases are a match to TRBD1. CDR3 length equals 16 residues. The germline V gene has CDR1 KGHDR and CDR2 SFDVKD. V was clipped by 4 bases and J by 5 bases; unmatched bases: 9. The CDR3 is CATSDADRARNEKLFF. In nucleotides, the CDR3 is TGTGCCACCAGTGACGCCGACAGGGCCCGAAATGAAAAACTGTTTTTT.

This clone turned up a few times. The chain recombines TRBV3-1 (or the pseudogene TRBV3-2) with TRBJ1-1; D is perhaps TRBD1 (5 bases). Between the trimmed V and J ends, which lost 1 base and 7 bases, there was a span of 10 bases. This CDR3 spans 13 amino acids. Germline CDR1 reads LGHDT; CDR2 reads YNNKEL (reference sequence). CDR3 amino acids: CASSQGYRHEAFF. In DNA, the CDR3 is TGTGCCAGCAGCCAAGGATACAGGCATGAAGCTTTCTTT.

The chain couples TRBV6-5 to TRBJ2-3; 7 bases are a match to TRBD1. The CDR3 length is 15 residues. CDR1 MNHEY and CDR2 SVGAGI come from the germline V gene. Trimming took 6 bases from V and 6 from J; bases not matched to a gene: 12. CDR3 protein: CASRPWAQGTDTQYF. Here the CDR3 DNA reads TGTGCCAGCAGACCCTGGGCACAGGGGACGGATACGCAGTATTTT.

The chain couples TRBV2 to TRBJ1-1; D might be TRBD1 (5 bases). The CDR3 length is 13 residues. Germline assignment: CDR1 SNHLY and CDR2 FYNNEI. The V gene lost 4 bases and the J gene lost 0 bases, with 6 bases spanning the gap. The CDR3 region has the DNA TGTGCCAGCAGTGGACAGATGAACACTGAAGCTTTCTTT. Translating it yields CASSGQMNTEAFF.

DNA for the CDR3: TGTGCCAGCAGCTTCCTCGACGGGGGAAACACTGAAGCTTTCTTT. Amino acids: CASSFLDGGNTEAFF. J is TRBJ1-1 and V is TRBV5-6, with a weak D call TRBD1 (5 bases). The CDR3 is 15 residues long. Trimming left V 2 bases short and J 2 bases short, with 13 bases between. Germline assignment: CDR1 SGHDT and CDR2 YYEEEE.

This clone was recorded a few times. V usage is TRBV5-4 and J usage is TRBJ1-1; the D gene is possibly TRBD1 (6 bases). The CDR3 is 14 residues long. Trimming removed 4 bases at V and 5 bases at J, with 15 bases between. CDR1 is SGHNT, CDR2 YYREEE, per germline (reference sequence). The CDR3 is CASSPGGQETEAFF. The CDR3 region has the DNA TGTGCCAGCAGCCCGGGGGGGCAGGAGACTGAAGCTTTCTTT.

The rearrangement links TRBV6-5 to TRBJ1-2; 8 positions match TRBD1. Germline assignment: CDR1 MNHEY and CDR2 SVGAGI. The CDR3 is 15 amino acids. V trimming: 6 bases; J trimming: 4 bases; junction bases outside the gene matches: 10. This chain's CDR3 is CASRRTGGSTYGYTF. CDR3 in DNA: TGTGCCAGCAGAAGAACAGGGGGTAGTACCTATGGCTACACCTTC.

Only a few counts were recorded for this clone. The chain joins TRBV25-1 to TRBJ1-1; D possibly corresponds to TRBD1 (5 bases). V gave up 4 bases and J gave up 4 bases, with 25 bases separating them. The CDR3 runs 18 residues. The V gene's germline CDR1 is MGHDK and CDR2 SYGVNS. CDR3 loop: CASSGGITGRVPPTEAFF. DNA for the CDR3: TGTGCCAGCAGTGGTGGGATAACAGGAAGGGTACCTCCCACTGAAGCTTTCTTT.

The chain is built from TRBV9 and TRBJ1-2, with D possibly TRBD1 on 5 matching bases. Per the germline V gene, CDR1 is SGDLS and CDR2 is YYNGEE. V was clipped by 0 bases and J by 10 bases, with 16 bases between them. The CDR3 consists of 14 residues. The CDR3 DNA follows: TGTGCCAGCAGCGTAGACAGCCGACCGGGGGACTACACCTTC. Encoded protein: CASSVDSRPGDYTF.

The chain joins TRBV19 to TRBJ2-3; maybe TRBD1 (5 bases). Germline assignment: CDR1 LNHDA and CDR2 SQIVND (reference sequence). Trimming stripped 4 bases from V and 3 bases from J, with 11 bases between. CDR3 length equals 14 residues. CDR3 sequence (DNA): TGTGCCAGTAGTAGGGCAGGGCGGACAGATACGCAGTATTTT. Translating it yields CASSRAGRTDTQYF.